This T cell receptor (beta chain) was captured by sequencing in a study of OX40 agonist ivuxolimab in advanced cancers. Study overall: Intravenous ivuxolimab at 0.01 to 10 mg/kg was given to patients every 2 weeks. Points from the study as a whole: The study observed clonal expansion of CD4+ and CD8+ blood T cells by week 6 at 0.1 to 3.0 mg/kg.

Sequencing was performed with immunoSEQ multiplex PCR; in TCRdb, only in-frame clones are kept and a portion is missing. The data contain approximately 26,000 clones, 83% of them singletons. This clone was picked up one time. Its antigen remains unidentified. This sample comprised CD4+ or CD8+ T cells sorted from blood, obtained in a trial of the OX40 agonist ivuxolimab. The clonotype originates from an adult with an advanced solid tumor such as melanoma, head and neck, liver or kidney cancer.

CDR3 nucleotides: TGTGCCAGCAGTGCCCAAAGCGCCTTCTACGAGCAGTACTTC. Translating gives CASSAQSAFYEQYF. The chain links TRBV6-1 to TRBJ2-7; D is unresolved. The germline CDR1 and CDR2 sequences are MNHNS and SASEGT. The V and J ends lost 4 bases and 3 bases respectively, with 13 bases between them. The CDR3 extends over 14 amino acids.